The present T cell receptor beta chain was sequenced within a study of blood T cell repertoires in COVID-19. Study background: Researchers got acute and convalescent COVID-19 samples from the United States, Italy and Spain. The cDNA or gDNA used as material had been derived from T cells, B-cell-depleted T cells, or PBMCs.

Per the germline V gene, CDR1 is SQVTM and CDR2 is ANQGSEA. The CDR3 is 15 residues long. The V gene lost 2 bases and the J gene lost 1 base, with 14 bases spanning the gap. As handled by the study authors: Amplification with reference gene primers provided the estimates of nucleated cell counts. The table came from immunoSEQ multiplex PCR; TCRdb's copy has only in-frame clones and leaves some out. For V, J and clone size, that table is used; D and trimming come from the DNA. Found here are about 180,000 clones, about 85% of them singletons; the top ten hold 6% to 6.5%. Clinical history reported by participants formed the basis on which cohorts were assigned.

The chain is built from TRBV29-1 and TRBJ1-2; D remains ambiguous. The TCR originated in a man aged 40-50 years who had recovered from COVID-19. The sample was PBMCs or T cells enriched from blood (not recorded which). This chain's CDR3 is CSVETNEENNYGYTF. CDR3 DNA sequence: TGCAGCGTTGAAACCAACGAGGAGAATAACTATGGCTACACCTTC.